Listed below are T cell receptor beta chains from one sample, sequenced in a study of blood T cell repertoires in COVID-19. TCRdb keeps only in-frame clones here, not all; method: immunoSEQ multiplex PCR. The repertoire holds under 95,000 clones, more than 65% seen once, with 11% in the top ten. Sequences were obtained from peripheral blood. The source of these receptors is a man aged 70 or older with acute or convalescent COVID-19. The CDR3 runs from the conserved cysteine through the conserved F or W. A D gene is named only where the DNA matches it firmly. For some rows the clone size is stated as once, few or many, or as a class when expanded; others skip it.

J gene: TRBJ2-7; V gene: TRBV5-5; clone size: few; D gene: -; CDR3 protein: CASRRGTLPYEQYF; CDR3 DNA: TGTGCCAGCCGGCGGGGGACACTGCCCTACGAGCAGTACTTC
J gene: TRBJ2-7; V gene: TRBV28; clone size: -; D gene: TRBD2; CDR3 protein: CASSFGGGTYEQYF; CDR3 DNA: TGTGCCAGCAGTTTTGGGGGGGGAACCTACGAGCAGTACTTC
J gene: TRBJ2-5; V gene: TRBV27; clone size: -; D gene: TRBD1; CDR3 protein: CASSNRGLGTQYF; CDR3 DNA: TGTGCCAGCAGCAACAGGGGGCTAGGGACCCAGTACTTC
J gene: TRBJ2-7; V gene: TRBV19; clone size: once; D gene: -; CDR3 protein: CASSISAESYEQYF; CDR3 DNA: TGTGCCAGTAGTATATCTGCGGAGTCCTACGAGCAGTACTTC
J gene: TRBJ1-6; V gene: TRBV6-4; clone size: -; D gene: TRBD1; CDR3 protein: CASSDRTGAFYNSPLHF; CDR3 DNA: TGTGCCAGCAGTGACCGGACAGGGGCCTTCTATAATTCACCCCTCCACTTT
J gene: TRBJ1-5; V gene: TRBV19; clone size: -; D gene: -; CDR3 protein: CASTSSGVLPQHF; CDR3 DNA: TGTGCCAGTACATCTTCGGGGGTACTGCCCCAGCATTTT
J gene: TRBJ1-6; V gene: TRBV4-1; clone size: -; D gene: -; CDR3 protein: CASSPDTYNSPLHF; CDR3 DNA: TGCGCCAGCAGCCCCGACACCTATAATTCACCCCTCCACTTT
J gene: TRBJ2-7; V gene: TRBV5-1; clone size: -; D gene: TRBD1; CDR3 protein: CASSLGQGPEQYF; CDR3 DNA: TGCGCCAGCAGCCTCGGACAGGGGCCCGAGCAGTACTTC
J gene: TRBJ2-1; V gene: TRBV5-1; clone size: -; D gene: TRBD2; CDR3 protein: CASSWLSGGGDEQFF; CDR3 DNA: TGCGCCAGCAGCTGGCTTAGCGGGGGTGGGGATGAGCAGTTCTTC
J gene: TRBJ2-3; V gene: TRBV10-3; clone size: -; D gene: -; CDR3 protein: CAISGESDTQYF; CDR3 DNA: TGTGCCATCAGTGGGGAGTCCGATACGCAGTATTTT
J gene: TRBJ2-1; V gene: TRBV27; clone size: -; D gene: -; CDR3 protein: CASSLNRWSSYNEQFF; CDR3 DNA: TGTGCCAGCAGTTTAAACCGTTGGAGCTCCTACAATGAGCAGTTCTTC
J gene: TRBJ1-4; V gene: TRBV19; clone size: -; D gene: TRBD1; CDR3 protein: CASSMTGSEKLFF; CDR3 DNA: TGTGCCAGTAGTATGACAGGGAGCGAAAAACTGTTTTTT
J gene: TRBJ2-5; V gene: TRBV5-1; clone size: -; D gene: TRBD1; CDR3 protein: CASSRFGQGWETQYF; CDR3 DNA: TGCGCCAGCAGCCGCTTCGGACAGGGGTGGGAGACCCAGTACTTC
J gene: TRBJ1-6; V gene: TRBV30; clone size: -; D gene: -; CDR3 protein: CAWSRGRTLHF; CDR3 DNA: TGTGCCTGGAGTAGGGGAAGGACCCTCCACTTT
J gene: TRBJ1-4; V gene: TRBV30; clone size: -; D gene: TRBD1; CDR3 protein: CAWSPGGREKLFF; CDR3 DNA: TGTGCCTGGAGTCCAGGGGGCCGAGAAAAACTGTTTTTT
J gene: TRBJ2-5; V gene: TRBV6-5; clone size: -; D gene: -; CDR3 protein: CASSPQGPRETQYF; CDR3 DNA: TGTGCCAGCAGTCCTCAGGGCCCGCGGGAGACCCAGTACTTC
J gene: TRBJ2-3; V gene: TRBV5-1; clone size: -; D gene: TRBD2; CDR3 protein: CASGPSGGTDTQYF; CDR3 DNA: TGCGCCAGCGGCCCTAGCGGTGGCACAGATACGCAGTATTTT
J gene: TRBJ1-2; V gene: TRBV5-1; clone size: -; D gene: TRBD1; CDR3 protein: CASSFGDRGYGYTF; CDR3 DNA: TGCGCCAGCAGCTTTGGGGACAGGGGGTATGGCTACACCTTC
J gene: TRBJ1-5; V gene: TRBV4-1; clone size: once; D gene: -; CDR3 protein: CASSRRWGSNQPQHF; CDR3 DNA: TGCGCCAGCAGCCGTCGCTGGGGCAGCAATCAGCCCCAGCATTTT
J gene: TRBJ1-1; V gene: TRBV3-1/TRBV3-2; clone size: -; D gene: -; CDR3 protein: CASSHPAQEAFF; CDR3 DNA: TGTGCCAGCAGCCACCCCGCACAGGAGGCTTTCTTT
J gene: TRBJ2-3; V gene: TRBV4-1; clone size: once; D gene: TRBD2; CDR3 protein: CASSQVGGAGGTDTQYF; CDR3 DNA: TGCGCCAGCAGCCAAGTGGGAGGAGCGGGGGGCACAGATACGCAGTATTTT
J gene: TRBJ1-2; V gene: TRBV2; clone size: -; D gene: -; CDR3 protein: CASSEGAAYGYTF; CDR3 DNA: TGTGCCAGCAGTGAGGGAGCCGCGTATGGCTACACCTTC
J gene: TRBJ1-2; V gene: TRBV3-1/TRBV3-2; clone size: -; D gene: TRBD1; CDR3 protein: CASSQERTGDGYTF; CDR3 DNA: TGTGCCAGCAGCCAAGAAAGGACAGGGGATGGCTACACCTTC
J gene: TRBJ2-5; V gene: TRBV7-6; clone size: once; D gene: TRBD1; CDR3 protein: CASSSGTGIGETQYF; CDR3 DNA: TGTGCCAGCAGCTCCGGGACAGGGATTGGAGAGACCCAGTACTTC
J gene: TRBJ2-3; V gene: TRBV28; clone size: -; D gene: TRBD2; CDR3 protein: CASSSLGSGEATDTQYF; CDR3 DNA: TGTGCCAGCAGTTCCCTGGGGAGCGGGGAAGCAACAGATACGCAGTATTTT
J gene: TRBJ2-5; V gene: TRBV7-9; clone size: few; D gene: -; CDR3 protein: CASSLGSGYQETQYF; CDR3 DNA: TGTGCCAGCAGCTTGGGTTCAGGGTACCAAGAGACCCAGTACTTC
J gene: TRBJ1-6; V gene: TRBV18; clone size: -; D gene: -; CDR3 protein: CASSPQGNRNSPLHF; CDR3 DNA: TGTGCCAGCTCACCTCAGGGGAATCGTAATTCACCCCTCCACTTT
J gene: TRBJ2-3; V gene: TRBV25-1; clone size: -; D gene: -; CDR3 protein: CASSEFGKDTQYF; CDR3 DNA: TGTGCCAGCAGTGAATTTGGCAAAGATACGCAGTATTTT
J gene: TRBJ2-3; V gene: TRBV3-1/TRBV3-2; clone size: -; D gene: -; CDR3 protein: CASSPGIGLSTDTQYF; CDR3 DNA: TGTGCCAGCAGCCCCGGGATAGGACTTTCCACAGATACGCAGTATTTT
J gene: TRBJ2-1; V gene: TRBV11-3; clone size: -; D gene: TRBD2; CDR3 protein: CASSGSGAYNEQFF; CDR3 DNA: TGTGCCTCTTCGGGTAGCGGGGCCTACAATGAGCAGTTCTTC
J gene: TRBJ1-5; V gene: TRBV6-6; clone size: -; D gene: -; CDR3 protein: CASRQGLGQPNQPQHF; CDR3 DNA: TGTGCCAGCAGGCAGGGTCTGGGGCAGCCCAATCAGCCCCAGCATTTT
J gene: TRBJ2-7; V gene: TRBV7-2; clone size: -; D gene: -; CDR3 protein: CASNTRRDNYEQYF; CDR3 DNA: TGTGCCAGCAACACTAGACGGGACAACTACGAGCAGTACTTC
J gene: TRBJ2-7; V gene: TRBV15; clone size: -; D gene: TRBD1; CDR3 protein: CATSIGTDYEQYF; CDR3 DNA: TGTGCCACCAGCATCGGGACAGACTACGAGCAGTACTTC
J gene: TRBJ2-3; V gene: TRBV5-5; clone size: -; D gene: TRBD1; CDR3 protein: CASSLRDSRQDTQYF; CDR3 DNA: TGTGCCAGCAGCCTCCGGGACAGCAGACAAGATACGCAGTATTTT